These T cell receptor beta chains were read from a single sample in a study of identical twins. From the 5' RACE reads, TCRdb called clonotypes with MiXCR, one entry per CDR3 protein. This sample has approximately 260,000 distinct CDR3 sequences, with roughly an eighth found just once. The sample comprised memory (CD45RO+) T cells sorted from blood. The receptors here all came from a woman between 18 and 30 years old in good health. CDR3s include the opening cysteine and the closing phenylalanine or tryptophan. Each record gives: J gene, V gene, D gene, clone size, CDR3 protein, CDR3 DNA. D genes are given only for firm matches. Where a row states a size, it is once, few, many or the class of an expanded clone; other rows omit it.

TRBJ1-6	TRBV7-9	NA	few	CASRSDGYNSPLHF	TGTGCCAGCAGGTCCGACGGCTATAATTCACCCCTCCACTTT
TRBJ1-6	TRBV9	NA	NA	CASSLGTMADYNSPLHF	TGTGCCAGCAGCTTGGGTACAATGGCAGACTATAATTCACCCCTCCACTTT
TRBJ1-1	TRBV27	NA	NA	CASSPPRGHRNTEAFF	TGTGCCAGCAGTCCCCCACGGGGGCATCGGAACACTGAAGCTTTCTTT
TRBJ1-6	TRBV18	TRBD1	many	CASSSSDRGYNSPLHF	TGTGCCAGCTCATCCTCGGACAGGGGCTATAATTCACCCCTCCACTTT
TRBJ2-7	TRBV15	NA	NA	CATSRDLAVRGVSTYEQYF	TGTGCCACCAGCAGAGATCTGGCGGTGAGGGGGGTGAGCACCTACGAGCAGTACTTC
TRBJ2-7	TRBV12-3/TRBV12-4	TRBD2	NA	CASSFLFSGRGSYEQYF	TGTGCCAGCAGTTTCCTGTTTAGCGGGAGGGGGTCCTACGAGCAGTACTTC
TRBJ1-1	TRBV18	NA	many	CASSRSGTEAFF	TGTGCCAGCTCTCGGAGTGGGACTGAAGCTTTCTTT
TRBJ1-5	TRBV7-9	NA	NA	CASSGGEFFQPQHF	TGTGCCAGCAGTGGGGGAGAGTTTTTTCAGCCCCAGCATTTT
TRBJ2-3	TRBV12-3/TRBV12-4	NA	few	CASSLVGTSDTQYF	TGTGCCAGCAGTTTGGTGGGAACGTCTGATACGCAGTATTTT
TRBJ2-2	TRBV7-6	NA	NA	CASSLEVFTNTGELFF	TGTGCCAGCAGCTTAGAGGTCTTTACGAACACCGGGGAGCTGTTTTTT
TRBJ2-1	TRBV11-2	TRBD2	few	CASIRLAGRYNEQFF	TGTGCCAGCATCCGTTTAGCGGGACGCTACAATGAGCAGTTCTTC
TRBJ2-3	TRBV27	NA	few	CASRRDPSTDTQYF	TGTGCCAGCAGAAGGGACCCCAGCACAGATACGCAGTATTTT
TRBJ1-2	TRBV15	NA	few	CATTSGFGGYTF	TGTGCCACCACGTCAGGGTTCGGAGGCTACACCTTC
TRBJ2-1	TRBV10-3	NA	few	CAISEGSLYNEQFF	TGTGCCATCAGTGAAGGGAGTCTCTACAATGAGCAGTTCTTC
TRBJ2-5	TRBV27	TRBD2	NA	CASRLIGGRGGGETQYF	TGTGCCAGCAGGCTGATAGGCGGGAGGGGAGGAGGAGAGACCCAGTACTTC
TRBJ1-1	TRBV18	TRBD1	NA	CASSPWTGTMDTEAFF	TGTGCCAGCTCGCCTTGGACAGGTACTATGGACACTGAAGCTTTCTTT
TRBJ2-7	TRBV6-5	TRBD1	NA	CASSYTDRGAHEQYF	TGTGCCAGCAGCTACACGGACAGGGGGGCCCACGAGCAGTACTTC
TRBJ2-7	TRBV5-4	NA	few	CASRQDSYEQYF	TGTGCCAGCAGACAGGACTCCTACGAGCAGTACTTC
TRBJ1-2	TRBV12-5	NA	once	CASGLVGVGGYTF	TGTGCTAGTGGTTTGGTAGGGGTAGGTGGCTACACCTTC
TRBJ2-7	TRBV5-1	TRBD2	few	CASSVSGAREQYF	TGCGCCAGCAGCGTGAGCGGGGCGAGAGAGCAGTACTTC
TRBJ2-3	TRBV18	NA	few	CASSPVPTGTDTQYF	TGTGCCAGCTCACCAGTCCCAACCGGGACAGATACGCAGTATTTT
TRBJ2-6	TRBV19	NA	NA	CASIRQVSGANVLTF	TGTGCCAGTATCCGGCAGGTCTCTGGGGCCAACGTCCTGACTTTC
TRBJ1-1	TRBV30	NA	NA	CAWSVGAEAFF	TGTGCCTGGAGTGTTGGGGCTGAAGCTTTCTTT
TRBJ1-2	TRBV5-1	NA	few	CASSRGRGQFAGYTF	TGCGCCAGCAGCCGGGGGCGGGGACAATTTGCTGGCTACACCTTC
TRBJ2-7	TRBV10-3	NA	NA	CAILGHGGGHYEQYF	TGTGCCATCTTAGGACACGGGGGCGGCCATTACGAGCAGTACTTC
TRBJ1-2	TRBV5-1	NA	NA	CASSPDREDYGYTF	TGCGCCAGCAGTCCAGACCGAGAGGACTATGGCTACACCTTC
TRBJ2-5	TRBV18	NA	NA	CASSPEQEETQYF	TGTGCCAGCTCACCGGAACAGGAAGAGACCCAGTACTTC
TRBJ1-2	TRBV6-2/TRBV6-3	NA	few	CASKLANYGYTF	TGTGCCAGCAAACTGGCTAACTATGGCTACACCTTC
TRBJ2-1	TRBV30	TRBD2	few	CAWKQGLAGGNEQFF	TGTGCCTGGAAGCAAGGCCTAGCGGGAGGAAATGAGCAGTTCTTC
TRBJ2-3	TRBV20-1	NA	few	CSATSVTDRTDTQYF	TGCAGTGCGACAAGTGTGACAGACCGCACAGATACGCAGTATTTT
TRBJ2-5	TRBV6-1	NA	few	CASRPGQLQETQYF	TGTGCCAGCAGGCCTGGACAGCTCCAAGAGACCCAGTACTTC
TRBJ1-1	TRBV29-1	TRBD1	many	CSVATGVSNTEAFF	TGCAGCGTGGCCACAGGGGTCTCCAACACTGAAGCTTTCTTT
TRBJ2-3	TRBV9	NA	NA	CASSVEGRLTDTQYF	TGTGCCAGCAGCGTAGAAGGGAGGCTGACAGATACGCAGTATTTT
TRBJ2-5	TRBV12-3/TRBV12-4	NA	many	CASGGQETQYF	TGTGCCAGCGGTGGCCAAGAGACCCAGTACTTC
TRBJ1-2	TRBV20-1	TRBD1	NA	CSASLGQGAVGYTF	TGCAGTGCTAGCCTCGGACAGGGGGCTGTTGGCTACACCTTC